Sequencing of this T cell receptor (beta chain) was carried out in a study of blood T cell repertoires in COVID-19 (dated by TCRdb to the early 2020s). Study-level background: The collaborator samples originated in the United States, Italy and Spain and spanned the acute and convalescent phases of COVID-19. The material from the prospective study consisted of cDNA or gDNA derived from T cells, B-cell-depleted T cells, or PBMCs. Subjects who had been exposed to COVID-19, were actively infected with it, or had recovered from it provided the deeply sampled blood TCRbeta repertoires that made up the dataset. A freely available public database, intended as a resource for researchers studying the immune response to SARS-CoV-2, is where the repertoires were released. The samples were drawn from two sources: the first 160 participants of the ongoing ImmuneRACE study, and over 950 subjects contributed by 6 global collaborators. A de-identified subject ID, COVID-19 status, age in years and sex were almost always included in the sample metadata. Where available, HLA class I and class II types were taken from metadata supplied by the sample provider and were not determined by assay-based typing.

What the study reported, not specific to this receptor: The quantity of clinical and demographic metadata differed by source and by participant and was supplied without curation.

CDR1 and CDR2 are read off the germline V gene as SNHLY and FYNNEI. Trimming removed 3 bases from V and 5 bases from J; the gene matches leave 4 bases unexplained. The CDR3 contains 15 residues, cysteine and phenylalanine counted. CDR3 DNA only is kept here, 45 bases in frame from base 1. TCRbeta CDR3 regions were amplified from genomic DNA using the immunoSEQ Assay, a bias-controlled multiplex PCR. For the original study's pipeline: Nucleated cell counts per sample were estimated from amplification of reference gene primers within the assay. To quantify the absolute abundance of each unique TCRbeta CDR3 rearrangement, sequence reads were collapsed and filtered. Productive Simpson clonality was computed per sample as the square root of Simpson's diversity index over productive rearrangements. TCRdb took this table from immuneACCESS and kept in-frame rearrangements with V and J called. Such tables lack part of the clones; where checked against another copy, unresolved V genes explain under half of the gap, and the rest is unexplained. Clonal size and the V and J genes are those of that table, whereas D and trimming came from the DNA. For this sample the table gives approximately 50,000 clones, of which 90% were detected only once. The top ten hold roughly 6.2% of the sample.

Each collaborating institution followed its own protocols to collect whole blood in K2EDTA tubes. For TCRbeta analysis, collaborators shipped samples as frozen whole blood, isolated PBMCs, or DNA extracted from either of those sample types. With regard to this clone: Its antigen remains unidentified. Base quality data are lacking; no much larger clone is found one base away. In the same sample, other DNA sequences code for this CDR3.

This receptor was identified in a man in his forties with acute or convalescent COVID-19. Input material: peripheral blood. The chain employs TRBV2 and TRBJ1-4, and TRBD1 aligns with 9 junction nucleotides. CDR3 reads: CASSEAGTGNEKLFF. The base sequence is TGTGCCAGCAGTGAGGCCGGGACAGGGAATGAAAAACTGTTTTTT.